Shown below are 9 T cell receptor beta chains from a single sample sequenced in a study of blood T cells in healthy people across ages. The authors ran a second PCR of about 7 to 11 cycles using a sample-barcoded 5' primer and a J-beta primer mix. A single record per CDR3 protein comes from TCRdb applying MiXCR to the 5' RACE reads. Found here are roughly 700,000 distinct CDR3 sequences, around half of them singletons; the top ten hold 25% to 35%. Input material: blood. These receptors originate from a woman between 55 and 75 years old in good health.

The chain couples TRBV20-1 to TRBJ2-5; D could derive from TRBD1 or TRBD2 (5 bases each). The length of the CDR3 is 16 residues. Per the germline V gene, CDR1 is DFQATT and CDR2 is SNEGSKA (reference sequence). V was pared by 3 bases and J by 11 bases, with 28 bases between. Written as DNA, the CDR3 is TGCAGTGCTAGGGCATCGGGGAGCGGAAGACAGACTGAGCAGTACTTC. Amino acid sequence: CSARASGSGRQTEQYF.

The V gene is TRBV29-1, the J gene TRBJ2-3; 8 bases fit TRBD1. In germline, CDR1 is SQVTM, CDR2 ANQGSEA. Germline trimming cut 4 bases from V and 3 bases from J; bases unmatched to any gene: 6. The CDR3 totals 14 residues. The CDR3 sequence is CSVAGQGMTDTQYF. CDR3 coding DNA: TGCAGCGTTGCAGGACAGGGTATGACAGATACGCAGTATTTT.

The sample holds many counts of this clonotype. The CDR3 coding sequence is TGTGCCAGCAGTCCCCGCCCCTACGAGCAGTACTTC. It specifies CASSPRPYEQYF. The chain carries TRBV28 and TRBJ2-7, with unresolved D. Trimming left V 5 bases short and J 2 bases short, with 7 bases between. CDR1 MDHEN and CDR2 SYDVKM come from the germline V gene. This CDR3 spans 12 amino acids.

The chain combines TRBV27 with TRBJ2-5; 8 nucleotides agree with TRBD1. Germline values: CDR1 MNHEY, CDR2 SMNVEV (reference sequence). The length of the CDR3 is 16 residues. Trimming cost V 4 bases and J 5 bases; bases outside gene matches: 12. The CDR3 DNA reads TGTGCCAGCAGTTCACCTGGACAGGGAGAGCATGAGACCCAGTACTTC. Translating it yields CASSSPGQGEHETQYF.

This clonotype was counted a few times. Here the CDR3 DNA reads TGTGCCAGCAGATATGGGACAGGTTCATCCTACGAGCAGTACTTC. Its translation: CASRYGTGSSYEQYF. The chain has TRBV6-6 and TRBJ2-7, with TRBD1 matching over 8 bases. V shed 6 bases and J 1 base; nucleotides not matched to a gene: 8. The CDR3 extends over 15 amino acids. Germline V gene lookup returns CDR1 MNHNY and CDR2 SVGAGI (reference sequence).

There are a few counts of this clonotype. The CDR3, as DNA: TGCAGTGCTAAGAGGGGACTAGCGCCAACGCTTCAAGAGACCCAGTACTTC. Residues: CSAKRGLAPTLQETQYF. V is TRBV20-1 and J is TRBJ2-5, with 10 bases matching TRBD2. This CDR3 is built from 17 residues. The germline CDR1 and CDR2 sequences are DFQATT and SNEGSKA (reference sequence). The V gene end was trimmed by 4 bases and the J gene end by 2 bases; junction bases not matched to a gene: 13.

The gene calls are TRBV20-1 and TRBJ2-5; D may be TRBD1 (6 bases). Trimming took off 8 bases at V and 1 base at J, with 11 bases between the two ends. The CDR3 has 12 residues. The germline CDR1 and CDR2 sequences are DFQATT and SNEGSKA (reference sequence). Written as DNA, the CDR3 is TGCAGTTACCGGGACACCCAAGAGACCCAGTACTTC. Translation: CSYRDTQETQYF.

The chain has TRBV5-5 and TRBJ2-7; unclear D gene. The ends were cut back, 0 bases at V and 6 bases at J, with 13 bases in the middle. From germline, CDR1 is SGHKS and CDR2 YYEKEE (reference sequence). This CDR3 region has 14 residues. The CDR3 here is CASSLGDSRVEQYF. The CDR3 DNA sequence: TGTGCCAGCAGCTTGGGGGATTCCCGAGTCGAGCAGTACTTC.

This chain links TRBV29-1 with TRBJ2-1; TRBD2 aligns across 10 bases. The CDR3 is 15 amino acids. With 6 bases clipped from V and 4 bases from J, the junction kept 9 bases outside the gene matches. CDR1 is SQVTM, CDR2 ANQGSEA, per germline. The CDR3 coding sequence is TGCAGCGTGAGCCCGATAGCGGGAGGATACAATGAGCAGTTCTTC. Translating it yields CSVSPIAGGYNEQFF.